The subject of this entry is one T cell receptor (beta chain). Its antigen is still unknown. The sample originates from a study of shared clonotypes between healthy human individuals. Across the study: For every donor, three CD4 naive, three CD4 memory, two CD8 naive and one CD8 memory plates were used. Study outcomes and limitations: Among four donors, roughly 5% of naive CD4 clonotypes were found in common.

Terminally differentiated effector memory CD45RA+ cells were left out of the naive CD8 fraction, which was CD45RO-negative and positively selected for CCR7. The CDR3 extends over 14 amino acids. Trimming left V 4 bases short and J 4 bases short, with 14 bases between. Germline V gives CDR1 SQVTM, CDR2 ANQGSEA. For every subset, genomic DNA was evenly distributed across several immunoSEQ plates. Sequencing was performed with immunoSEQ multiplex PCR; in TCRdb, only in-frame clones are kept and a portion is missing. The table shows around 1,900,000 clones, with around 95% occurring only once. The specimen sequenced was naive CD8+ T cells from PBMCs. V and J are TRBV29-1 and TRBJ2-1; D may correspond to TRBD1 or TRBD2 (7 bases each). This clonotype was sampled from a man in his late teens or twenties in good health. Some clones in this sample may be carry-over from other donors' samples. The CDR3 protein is CSVGGGGRYNEQFF. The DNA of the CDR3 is TGCAGCGTTGGGGGAGGGGGCAGATACAATGAGCAGTTCTTC.